The sample holds a few counts of the clone carrying this TCR beta chain. Its antigen is not identified. This CDR3 is 15 amino acids long. CDR1 and CDR2 from the germline V gene are SGHNT and YENEEA. Between the trimmed V and J ends, which lost 4 bases and 10 bases, there was a span of 20 bases. The data are from a study of T cells in Graves' hyperthyroidism and ophthalmopathy. Active moderate-to-severe ophthalmopathy, Clinical Activity Score at least 3, NOSPECS at least 4, under 3 months' duration. The authors took PBMCs from roughly 10 ml fresh peripheral blood. Study results and limitations: Blood held most thyroid clonotypes expanded above 0.001 frequency. Ophthalmopathy and stable hyperthyroidism were separated by a 13 V-J model.

The source material, RNA transcripts, was used to amplify TCR beta CDR3 regions. HTBI primers drove first-round RT-PCR of the TCR CDR3. TCRdb reprocessed the multiplex PCR reads with MiXCR, giving one entry per CDR3 protein. The sample includes over 400,000 distinct CDR3 sequences, over 12% of them seen just once. The sequence came from a man aged 18 to 29 with Graves' ophthalmopathy. The rearrangement uses TRBV11-3 and TRBJ2-1, with D possibly TRBD2 on 6 matching bases. Sample: blood. CDR3 DNA: TGTGCCAGCAGCTCCGGACATTGGGCGGGGAGGGAGCAGTTCTTC. This gives the protein CASSSGHWAGREQFF.